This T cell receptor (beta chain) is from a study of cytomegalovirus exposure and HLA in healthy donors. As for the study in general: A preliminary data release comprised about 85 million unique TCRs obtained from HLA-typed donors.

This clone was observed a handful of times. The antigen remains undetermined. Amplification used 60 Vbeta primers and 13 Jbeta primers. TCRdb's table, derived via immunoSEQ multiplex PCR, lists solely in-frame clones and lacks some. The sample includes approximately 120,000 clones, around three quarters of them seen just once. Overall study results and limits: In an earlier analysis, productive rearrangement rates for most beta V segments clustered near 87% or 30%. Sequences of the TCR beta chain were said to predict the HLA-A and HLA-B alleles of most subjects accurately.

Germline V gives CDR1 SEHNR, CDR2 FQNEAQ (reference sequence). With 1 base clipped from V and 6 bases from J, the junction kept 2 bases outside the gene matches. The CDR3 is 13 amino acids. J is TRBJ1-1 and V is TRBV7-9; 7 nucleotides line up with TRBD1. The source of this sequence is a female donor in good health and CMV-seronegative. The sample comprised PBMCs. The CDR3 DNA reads TGTGCCAGCAGCTTAGTCACAGGGGCTGAAGCTTTCTTT. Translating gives CASSLVTGAEAFF. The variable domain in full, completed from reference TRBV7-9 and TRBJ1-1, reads DTGVSQNPRHKITKRGQNVTFRCDPISEHNRLYWYRQTLGQGPEFLTYFQNEAQLEKSRLLSDRFSAERPKGSFSTLEIQRTEQGDSAMYLCASSLVTGAEAFFGQGTRLTVV.